This TCR beta chain originates from a study of T cells after yellow fever vaccination. About the study: Fractions containing few cells were prepared with SMART-Seq v4 Ultra Low Input.

TCRdb itself ran the 5' RACE reads through MiXCR, one entry per CDR3 protein. Seen here are about 350,000 distinct CDR3 sequences, 7% to 9% observed once, and the top ten hold 17%. Study results and limitations: At 95% to 97% for CD4 and 70% to 90% for CD8, most primary-vaccination clones showed up again after the booster.

In its sample, this clonotype was seen a few times. Its antigen is undetermined. The sample in question was PBMCs, obtained more than 35 days after the first yellow fever vaccination. The sequence was obtained from a man aged 18 to 30 who received the YFV17D yellow fever vaccine.

The CDR3 nucleotides read TGCAGCGTTGAGAGGGGGCAGCGGACTGAAGCTTTCTTT. Translating it yields CSVERGQRTEAFF. The chain combines TRBV29-1 with TRBJ1-1; 7 bases are a match to TRBD1. The CDR3 extends over 13 amino acids. Germline CDR1 and CDR2: SQVTM and ANQGSEA. V gave up 3 bases and J gave up 5 bases; unmatched junction bases: 6.